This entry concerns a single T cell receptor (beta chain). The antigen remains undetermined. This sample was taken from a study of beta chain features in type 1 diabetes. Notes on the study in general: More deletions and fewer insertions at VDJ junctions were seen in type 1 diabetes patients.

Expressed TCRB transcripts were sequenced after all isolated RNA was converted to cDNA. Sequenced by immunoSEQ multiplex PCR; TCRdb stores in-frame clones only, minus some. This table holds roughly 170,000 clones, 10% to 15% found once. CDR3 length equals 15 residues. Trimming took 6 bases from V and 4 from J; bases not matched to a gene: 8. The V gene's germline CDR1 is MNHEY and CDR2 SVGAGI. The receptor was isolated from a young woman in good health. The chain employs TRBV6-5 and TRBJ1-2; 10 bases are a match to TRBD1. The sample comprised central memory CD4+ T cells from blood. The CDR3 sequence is CASSLGTGARYGYTF. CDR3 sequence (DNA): TGTGCCAGCAGCCTCGGGACAGGGGCTCGCTATGGCTACACCTTC.